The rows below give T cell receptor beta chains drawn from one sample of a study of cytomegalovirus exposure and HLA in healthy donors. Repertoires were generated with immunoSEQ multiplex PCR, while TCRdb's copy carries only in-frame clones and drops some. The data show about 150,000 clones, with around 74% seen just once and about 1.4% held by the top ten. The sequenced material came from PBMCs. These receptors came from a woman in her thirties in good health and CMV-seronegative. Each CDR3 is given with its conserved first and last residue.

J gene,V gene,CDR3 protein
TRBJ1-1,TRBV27,CASSLSGAYGTEAFF
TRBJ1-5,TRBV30,CAWSGGGAGAPQHF
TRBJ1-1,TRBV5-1,CASSLWGGASTEAFF
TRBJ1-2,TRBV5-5,CASSSDPNYGYTF
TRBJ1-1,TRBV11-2,CASSLVSNTEAFF
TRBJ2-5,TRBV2,CASNLEGQETQYF
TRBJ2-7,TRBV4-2,CASSQDQGQGAYEQYF
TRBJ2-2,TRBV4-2,CASSDFPGLRLSGELFF
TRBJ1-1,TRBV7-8,CASSLQGGPEAFF
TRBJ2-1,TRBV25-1,CASSETGRSYNEQFF